The rows below give T cell receptor beta chains drawn from one sample of a study of blood T cell repertoires in COVID-19. Clones were sequenced by immunoSEQ multiplex PCR, and TCRdb holds only the in-frame ones, with some missing. The sample lists fewer than 200,000 clones, roughly 81% seen once, with around 12% in the top ten. Specimen: peripheral blood. These receptor sequences come from a woman aged 80 or older with COVID-19, enrolled during active disease. The CDR3 runs from the conserved cysteine through the conserved F or W. Fields, in order: D gene, V gene, CDR3 protein. The D gene is left open where the match is weak.

TRBD2 TRBV7-8 CASSSSRGGEYEQYF
TRBD1 TRBV5-6 CASSLRQGNTEAFF
TRBD1 TRBV5-6 CASSLGPGGGARYGYTF
TRBD2 TRBV5-1 CASSTSGSIGNEQFF
. TRBV3-1/TRBV3-2 CASSQDPHSGNTIYF
TRBD1 TRBV11-3 CASSAARGTGGDEKLFF
. TRBV10-2 CASIDGANVLTF
. TRBV30 CAWTVRTDYGYTF
TRBD2 TRBV7-2 CASSSRSGAYEQYF
. TRBV11-2 CASSLDRQGNTEAFF
. TRBV5-1 CASSLIGRATGYTF
. TRBV4-3 CASSQRSEEQFF
TRBD1 TRBV2 CASSAQGVRGSPLHF
TRBD2 TRBV5-1 CASSLVAGGNQETQYF
. TRBV9 CASSPRGGTDTQYF
. TRBV4-2 CASSQEPPGAGRDTEAFF
. TRBV6-1 CASSEYGTSSYEQYF
TRBD1 TRBV24-1 CATSDLGTGGSDTQYF
. TRBV29-1 CSVPQGSYGYTF
. TRBV7-9 CASVPPGAGNSYEQYF
TRBD1 TRBV5-5 CASSPRDRVLRETQYF
TRBD2 TRBV4-1 CASSQSGGSSYEQYF
. TRBV19 CASSIGHSSSGYTF
. TRBV6-4 CASSPIAITGELFF
. TRBV19 CASSIEYRLGNQPQHF
. TRBV18 CASSPEKQGSVTEAFF
TRBD1 TRBV7-6 CASSLTRGSLNTEAFF
. TRBV7-2 CASSFNSNYGYTF
. TRBV4-1 CASSQVRGGTEAFF